Below, 13 T cell receptor beta chains from the same sample are listed, as sequenced in a study of shared clonotypes between healthy human individuals. Assay: immunoSEQ multiplex PCR; the TCRdb copy retains only in-frame clones and omits some. The sample includes approximately 2,200,000 clones, roughly 91% of them seen just once. Naive CD8 isolation took CD45RO-negative cells positively selected for CCR7 and excluded terminally differentiated effector memory CD45RA+ cells. The sequenced material came from naive CD8+ T cells from PBMCs. Source of these receptors: a man younger than 35 in good health. Some clones in this sample may be carry-over from other donors' samples.

V is TRBV27 and J is TRBJ1-4; the D gene is possibly TRBD1 (5 bases). The germline gives CDR1 MNHEY, CDR2 SMNVEV (reference sequence). Trimming removed 4 bases from V and 1 base from J, with 10 bases in between. The CDR3 sequence is 15 residues long. This CDR3 is CASSSRDETNEKLFF. The CDR3, as DNA: TGTGCCAGCAGTTCCCGGGACGAAACTAATGAAAAACTGTTTTTT.

The chain links TRBV6-1 to TRBJ2-1; D remains unclear. V shed 3 bases and J shed 3 bases, with 9 bases lying between them. Germline values: CDR1 MNHNS, CDR2 SASEGT. The CDR3 has 14 amino acids. CDR3 DNA: TGTGCCAGCAGTGACCCCGATATCTACAATGAGCAGTTCTTC. Translation: CASSDPDIYNEQFF.

The chain employs TRBV5-4 and TRBJ2-2; TRBD2 agrees at 7 bases. The V gene end was trimmed by 2 bases and the J gene end by 7 bases; junction bases not matched to a gene: 14. The CDR3 contains 17 residues. Germline assignment: CDR1 SGHNT and CDR2 YYREEE (reference sequence). The CDR3 DNA reads as TGTGCCAGCAGCTTTGGGGCTAGCGGAAATTTCGGCGGGGAGCTGTTTTTT. Translated: CASSFGASGNFGGELFF. The full variable domain, its missing parts supplied by reference TRBV5-4 and TRBJ2-2, is ETGVTQSPTHLIKTRGQQVTLRCSSQSGHNTVSWYQQALGQGPQFIFQYYREEENGRGNFPPRFSGLQFPNYSSELNVNALELDDSALYLCASSFGASGNFGGELFFGEGSRLTVL.

The genes are TRBV5-1 and TRBJ2-5; D unresolved. The CDR3 extends over 17 amino acids. Per the germline V gene, CDR1 is SGHRS and CDR2 is YFSETQ. V lost 1 base and J lost 1, with 17 bases in between. CDR3 loop: CASSLPEPRRSQETQYF. The CDR3 nucleotides read TGCGCCAGCAGCTTGCCGGAGCCGAGACGGTCCCAAGAGACCCAGTACTTC.

This clone was counted once. V usage is TRBV4-3 and J usage is TRBJ2-1; 10 nucleotides match TRBD1. V dropped 4 bases and J dropped 12; count of bases not matched to a gene: 12. Germline V gene data show CDR1 as LGHNA and CDR2 as YSLEER. The CDR3 has 15 residues. The CDR3 region has the DNA TGCGCCAGCAGCCCGTCCCGGGACAGGGGAGTCCGGCAGTTCTTC. Residues: CASSPSRDRGVRQFF.

The rearrangement links TRBV5-5 to TRBJ1-1, with no clear D. Trimming removed 5 bases at V and 1 base at J, with 12 bases between. The CDR3 length is 14 residues. CDR1 and CDR2 from the germline V gene are SGHKS and YYEKEE (reference sequence). The CDR3 loop reads CASRMRSPNTEAFF. CDR3 coding DNA: TGTGCCAGCAGGATGAGGAGCCCGAACACTGAAGCTTTCTTT.

The V call is TRBV21-1, the J call TRBJ1-5; the table's D call TRBD1 went unverified against the DNA. TRBV21-1 is a listed pseudogene. CDR3 length equals 18 residues. CDR3 sequence reads: CASSTRTGGGIGNQPQHF. In nucleotides, the CDR3 is TGTGCCAGCAGCACCCGGACAGGGGGCGGAATAGGCAATCAGCCCCAGCATTTT.

On this clone itself: Other nucleotide sequences in the sample specify the same CDR3. This chain links TRBV28 with TRBJ2-1, with D tentatively TRBD2 (6 bases). The CDR3 covers 16 residues. Between the trimmed V and J ends, which lost 1 base and 0 bases, there was a span of 10 bases. CDR1 is MDHEN and CDR2 is SYDVKM in the germline V gene. CDR3 region: CASSLLAGSSYNEQFF. The CDR3 DNA sequence: TGTGCCAGCAGTTTATTGGCGGGGAGCTCCTACAATGAGCAGTTCTTC.

The chain recombines TRBV27 with TRBJ2-7; weak D call: TRBD1 (6 bases). The CDR3 extends over 17 amino acids. V gave up 0 bases and J gave up 2 bases, with 17 bases separating them. Germline V gene lookup returns CDR1 MNHEY and CDR2 SMNVEV (reference sequence). The CDR3, as DNA: TGTGCCAGCAGTTTATCCTCTCCAGGGGTCATACCCTACGAGCAGTACTTC. Protein: CASSLSSPGVIPYEQYF.

CDR3 amino acids: CASTVNRDYYGYTF. For the CDR3, the DNA is TGTGCCAGCACCGTAAACAGGGATTACTATGGCTACACCTTC. The chain joins TRBV28 to TRBJ1-2; D possibly corresponds to TRBD1 (6 bases). Between the trimmed V and J ends, which lost 7 bases and 3 bases, there was a span of 15 bases. Germline values: CDR1 MDHEN, CDR2 SYDVKM. This CDR3 has 14 residues.

This chain links TRBV10-2 with TRBJ2-3; TRBD2 aligns across 10 bases. In germline, CDR1 is WSHSY, CDR2 SAAADI. Trimming took 6 bases from V and 2 from J; bases not matched to a gene: 5. This CDR3 region has 15 residues. CDR3 sequence reads: CASSLAGANTDTQYF. In DNA, the CDR3 is TGCGCCAGCAGCCTAGCGGGAGCGAACACAGATACGCAGTATTTT.

The chain couples TRBV6-6 to TRBJ2-7, with D maybe TRBD1 (6 bases). Looked up from germline, CDR1 is MNHNY and CDR2 is SVGAGI (reference sequence). The CDR3 has 15 residues. Trimming took 11 bases from V and 3 from J, leaving 23 bases between them. Here the CDR3 DNA reads TGTGCCGGTGGCAACCTGGGGGCTGGGATCTACGAGCAGTACTTC. Translation: CAGGNLGAGIYEQYF.

This clone was counted once. This chain uses TRBV11-3 with TRBJ2-1; D tentatively reads TRBD1 or TRBD2 (5 bases each). The CDR3 is made up of 16 amino acids. Trimming took 2 bases from V and 2 from J, leaving 13 bases between them. Germline V gene lookup returns CDR1 SGHNT and CDR2 YENEEA. CDR3 sequence (DNA): TGTGCCAGCAGCTTACGCGGGCCCAGGGCCTACAATGAGCAGTTCTTC. Translated, it gives CASSLRGPRAYNEQFF.